One and the same sample provided the 9 T cell receptor beta chains below, sequenced in a study of response to subunit inactivated influenza vaccine. TCRdb passed the RT-PCR reads through MiXCR, listing each CDR3 protein once. Among 500,000 to 600,000 distinct CDR3 sequences, 13% to 15% were seen once, and the ten largest hold more than 9.5%. The sample was PBMCs from blood, taken 11 to 12 days after vaccination. The receptors were sampled from a man in his fifties who received an inactivated influenza vaccine.

The chain has TRBV27 and TRBJ2-5, with TRBD2 matching 11 bases. The V gene end was trimmed by 5 bases and the J gene end by 7 bases; junction bases not matched to a gene: 9. Germline V gene lookup returns CDR1 MNHEY and CDR2 SMNVEV (reference sequence). The CDR3 contains 15 residues. CDR3 in amino acids: CASSTSGTSGGTQYF. DNA for the CDR3: TGTGCCAGCAGTACCTCCGGGACTAGCGGTGGGACCCAGTACTTC.

Ten or more counts support this clonotype. CDR3 in DNA: TGTGCCAGCAGCTTCGGGACCTACACAGATACGCAGTATTTT. Translating gives CASSFGTYTDTQYF. The genes are TRBV11-3 and TRBJ2-3; tentatively, D is TRBD1 or TRBD2 (5 bases each). The V and J ends lost 3 bases and 2 bases respectively, with 9 bases between them. The CDR3 loop spans 14 amino acids. CDR1 and CDR2 (germline): SGHNT, YENEEA.

The rearrangement links TRBV5-1 to TRBJ1-2, with 7 bases fitting TRBD1. The ends lost 3 bases at V and 8 bases at J; junction bases unmatched: 10. The CDR3 length is 14 residues. Germline CDR1 and CDR2: SGHRS and YFSETQ. CDR3 coding DNA: TGCGCCAGCAGCTCACTACAGGGGTCGGGCGGCTACACCTTC. This gives the protein CASSSLQGSGGYTF.

Turning to this clonotype: An end of the junction differs from the germline gene, which may be a read error. The chain has TRBV10-3 and TRBJ2-2; D gene ambiguous. Looked up from germline, CDR1 is ENHRY and CDR2 is SYGVKD. The CDR3 runs 14 residues. The CDR3 sequence: CAITELENTGELFF. The CDR3 region has the DNA TGTGCCATCACTGAGCTTGAGAACACCGGGGAGCTGTTTTTT.

This clonotype was seen a few times. The gene calls are TRBV7-8 and TRBJ2-3; maybe TRBD1 (5 bases). V shed 1 base and J shed 6 bases, with 8 bases lying between them. The CDR3 contains 13 residues. Germline values: CDR1 SGHVS, CDR2 FQNEAQ. Written as DNA, the CDR3 is TGTGCCAGCAGCTTAGGGCAGGGCGATACGCAGTATTTT. Amino acid sequence: CASSLGQGDTQYF. The entire variable domain, with the rest obtained from reference TRBV7-8 and TRBJ2-3, is as follows: GAGVSQSPRYKVAKRGQDVALRCDPISGHVSLFWYQQALGQGPEFLTYFQNEAQLDKSGLPSDRFFAERPEGSVSTLKIQRTQQEDSAVYLCASSLGQGDTQYFGPGTRLTVL.

This clonotype was recorded a few times. V usage is TRBV18 and J usage is TRBJ2-3, with D tentatively TRBD2 (5 bases). The CDR3 covers 16 residues. With 2 bases removed from V and 2 bases from J, the gap between germline ends came to 14 bases. Looked up from germline, CDR1 is KGHSH and CDR2 is LQKENI. The CDR3 protein is CASSPTSMRVTDTQYF. The CDR3 nucleotides are TGTGCCAGCTCACCAACGAGCATGAGGGTCACAGATACGCAGTATTTT.

The chain combines TRBV18 with TRBJ1-6; the match to TRBD1 covers 10 bases. Germline-derived CDR1 and CDR2 are KGHSH and LQKENI. The trim removed 6 bases at V and 7 bases at J, leaving 6 bases unmatched. The CDR3 is 15 amino acids. DNA for the CDR3: TGTGCCAGCTCGGAGGGACAGGGGTGGAATTCACCCCTCCACTTT. Translation gives CASSEGQGWNSPLHF. Together with reference TRBV18 and TRBJ1-6, the CDR3 gives the full variable domain: NAGVMQNPRHLVRRRGQEARLRCSPMKGHSHVYWYRQLPEEGLKFMVYLQKENIIDESGMPKERFSAEFPKEGPSILRIQQVVRGDSAAYFCASSEGQGWNSPLHFGNGTRLTVT.

There are a few counts of this clonotype. Here the CDR3 reads CASSLTSQNTGELFF. CDR3 in DNA: TGTGCCAGCAGCTTGACTAGCCAGAACACCGGGGAGCTGTTTTTT. The chain couples TRBV7-3 to TRBJ2-2; 7 bases match TRBD2. Per germline, CDR1 SGHTA and CDR2 FQGTGA. The trim removed 3 bases at V and 1 base at J, leaving 2 bases unmatched. CDR3 length equals 15 residues.

The V gene is TRBV6-5, the J gene TRBJ2-7, with D maybe TRBD1 (7 bases). Per the germline V gene, CDR1 is MNHEY and CDR2 is SVGAGI. The CDR3 is 15 amino acids. V was cut by 0 bases and J by 4 bases, with 13 bases left in between. The CDR3 is CASSYSIPGGYEQYF. The CDR3 nucleotides read TGTGCCAGCAGTTACTCGATACCAGGGGGGTACGAGCAGTACTTC.